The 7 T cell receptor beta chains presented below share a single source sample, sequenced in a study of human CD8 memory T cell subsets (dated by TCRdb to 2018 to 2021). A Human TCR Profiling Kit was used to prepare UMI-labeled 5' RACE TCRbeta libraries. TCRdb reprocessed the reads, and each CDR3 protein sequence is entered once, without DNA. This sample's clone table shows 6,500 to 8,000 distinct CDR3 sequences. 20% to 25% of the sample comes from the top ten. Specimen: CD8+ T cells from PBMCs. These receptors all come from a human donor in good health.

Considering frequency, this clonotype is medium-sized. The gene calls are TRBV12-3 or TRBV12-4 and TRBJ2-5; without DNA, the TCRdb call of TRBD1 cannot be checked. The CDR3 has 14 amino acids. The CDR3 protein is CASTYTGEEETQYF.

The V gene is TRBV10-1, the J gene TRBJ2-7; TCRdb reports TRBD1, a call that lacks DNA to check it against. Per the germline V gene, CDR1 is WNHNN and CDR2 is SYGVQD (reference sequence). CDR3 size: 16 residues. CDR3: CASSEFSWTGVYEQYF.

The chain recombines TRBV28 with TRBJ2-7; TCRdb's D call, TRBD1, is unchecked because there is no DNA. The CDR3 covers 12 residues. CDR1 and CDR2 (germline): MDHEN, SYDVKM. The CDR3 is CASSLGQPEQYF.

The CDR3: CASSLTGVGYTF. The chain combines TRBV27 with TRBJ1-2; absent DNA, TCRdb's TRBD1 call cannot be checked. Germline lookup yields CDR1 MNHEY and CDR2 SMNVEV (reference sequence). The CDR3 length is 12 residues.

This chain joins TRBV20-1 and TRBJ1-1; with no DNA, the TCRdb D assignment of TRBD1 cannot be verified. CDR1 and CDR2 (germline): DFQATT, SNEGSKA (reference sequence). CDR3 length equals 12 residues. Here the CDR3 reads CSASAGAIEAFF.

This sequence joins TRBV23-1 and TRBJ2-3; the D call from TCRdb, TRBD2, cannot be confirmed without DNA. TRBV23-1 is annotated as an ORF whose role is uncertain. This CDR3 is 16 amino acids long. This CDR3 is CASSQFNEGSTDTQYF.

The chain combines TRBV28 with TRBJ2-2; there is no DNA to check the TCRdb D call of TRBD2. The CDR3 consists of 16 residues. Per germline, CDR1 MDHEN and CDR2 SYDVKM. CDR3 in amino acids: CASSFLELAGTGELFF.